This T cell receptor beta chain comes out of a study of OX40 agonist ivuxolimab in advanced cancers. The wider study: The dose-escalation group included hepatocellular carcinoma, melanoma, renal cell carcinoma and head and neck cancer.

Peripheral blood came from all dose cohorts at three timepoints. CDR3 length: 14 residues. CDR1 and CDR2 from the germline V gene are MNHEY and SVGAGI. V was pared by 6 bases and J by 0 bases, with 5 bases of the junction left unmatched. TCRdb keeps only in-frame clones here, not all; method: immunoSEQ multiplex PCR. The sample holds 60,000 or so clones; approximately 80% are singletons and the top ten take around 3.6%. This sequence originates from an adult with an advanced solid tumor such as melanoma, head and neck, liver or kidney cancer. This chain uses TRBV6-5 with TRBJ2-7; TRBD1 matches at 7 bases. The sequences come from CD4+ or CD8+ T cells sorted from blood, collected in a trial of the OX40 agonist ivuxolimab. The CDR3 sequence is CASRGQTSSYEQYF. In DNA, the CDR3 is TGTGCCAGCAGGGGACAGACGAGCTCCTACGAGCAGTACTTC.